The 14 T cell receptor beta chains presented below share a single source sample, sequenced in a study of Graves' ophthalmopathy and Graves' hyperthyroidism. Amplified TCR beta CDR3 regions were obtained using RNA transcripts as template. HTBI-primed first-round RT-PCR preceded second-round multiplex PCR. A single record per CDR3 protein comes from TCRdb applying MiXCR to the multiplex PCR reads. The table records some 520,000 distinct CDR3 sequences, approximately 14% of them present only once. The specimen sequenced was blood. The receptors were sampled from a woman aged 25 to 39 with Graves' ophthalmopathy.

This clonotype was recorded at least ten times. The chain couples TRBV6-1 to TRBJ2-2; D remains unclear. The germline gives CDR1 MNHNS, CDR2 SASEGT. The V gene lost 2 bases and the J gene lost 3 bases, with 4 bases spanning the gap. The CDR3 has 13 amino acids. The CDR3 sequence is CASSEKDTGELFF. CDR3 nucleotide sequence: TGTGCCAGCAGTGAAAAGGACACCGGGGAGCTGTTTTTT.

This sequence joins TRBV6-1 and TRBJ1-5; D not resolved. CDR3 length: 12 amino acids. CDR1 is MNHNS, CDR2 SASEGT, per germline. Trimming removed 6 bases at V and 4 bases at J, with 7 bases between. The CDR3 nucleotides read TGTGCCAGCAGGACAACGAATCAGCCCCAGCATTTT. It encodes CASRTTNQPQHF.

On this clonotype: This clone may be a read error of a much larger clone one base away. The chain recombines TRBV20-1 with TRBJ1-1; D ambiguous. Germline CDR1 reads DFQATT; CDR2 reads SNEGSKA (reference sequence). The CDR3 runs to 15 residues. CDR3 residues: CSARLVGKVNTEALF. CDR3 bases: TGCAGTGCTAGATTGGTGGGAAAGGTGAACACTGAAGCTCTCTTT.

This clonotype was detected only once. This chain connects TRBV27 to TRBJ1-2; D possibly corresponds to TRBD1 (5 bases). Trimming stripped 1 base from V and 10 bases from J, with 13 bases between. The germline CDR1 and CDR2 sequences are MNHEY and SMNVEV (reference sequence). The CDR3 loop spans 13 amino acids. For the CDR3, the DNA is TGTGCCAGCAGTTTATTCGGCCAGGGAGACTACACCTTC. Translated, it gives CASSLFGQGDYTF.

Ten or more counts support this clonotype. The genes are TRBV27 and TRBJ1-1; no reliable D call. Trimming pared 5 bases from V and 2 bases from J, leaving 12 bases between. Germline assignment: CDR1 MNHEY and CDR2 SMNVEV (reference sequence). CDR3 size: 14 residues. CDR3 sequence (DNA): TGTGCCAGCAGTCTGTGGGCCCTTAACACTGAAGCTTTCTTT. This encodes CASSLWALNTEAFF.

There are many counts of this clonotype. This chain uses TRBV11-2 with TRBJ2-5, with D uncertain. V lost 3 bases to trimming and J lost 5 bases, with 10 bases between them. The germline V gene encodes CDR1 SGHAT and CDR2 FQNNGV. The CDR3 sequence is 13 residues long. For the CDR3, the DNA is TGTGCCAGCAGCTTCTCACAGAGGGAGACCCAGTACTTC. As protein: CASSFSQRETQYF.

This sequence joins TRBV12-5 and TRBJ2-7; D remains unclear. The V and J ends lost 1 base and 7 bases respectively, with 11 bases between them. The germline gives CDR1 LGHNT, CDR2 FRNRAP. This CDR3 has 13 amino acids. The DNA for the CDR3 is TGTGCTAGTGGTTTGGGACTGTCCGAAGAGCAGTACTTC. It encodes CASGLGLSEEQYF.

The CDR3: CASGSLAFQETQYF. The CDR3 DNA follows: TGTGCCAGCGGGTCCTTAGCGTTCCAAGAGACCCAGTACTTC. The rearrangement links TRBV27 to TRBJ2-5; a possible D gene is TRBD2 (5 bases). The CDR3 contains 14 residues. V shed 8 bases and J shed 1 base, with 14 bases lying between them. The germline V gene encodes CDR1 MNHEY and CDR2 SMNVEV (reference sequence).

This clonotype was seen ten or more times. This chain uses TRBV12-3 or TRBV12-4 with TRBJ2-2, with 12 bases lining up with TRBD2. The CDR3 runs to 18 residues. The V gene end was trimmed by 3 bases and the J gene end by 3 bases; junction bases not matched to a gene: 8. For the CDR3, the DNA is TGTGCCAGCAGTTTCGGGACTAGCGGGTCCCTCGACACCGGGGAGCTGTTTTTT. It codes for CASSFGTSGSLDTGELFF.

This clonotype appeared a few times. The chain uses TRBV4-2 and TRBJ1-5; D is perhaps TRBD1 (5 bases). CDR3 length: 17 residues. Germline CDR1 is LGHNA and CDR2 is YNFKEQ. Trimming took off 4 bases at V and 0 bases at J, with 16 bases between the two ends. The CDR3 region is CASSPGGGSYSNQPQHF. The DNA of the CDR3 is TGTGCCAGCAGCCCGGGGGGGGGTTCCTATAGCAATCAGCCCCAGCATTTT.

The sample holds many counts of this clonotype. The CDR3 protein is CASIASKGVTEAFF. In DNA, the CDR3 is TGTGCCAGCATCGCGAGTAAGGGGGTCACTGAAGCTTTCTTT. V gene TRBV28 combines with J gene TRBJ1-1; possible D gene TRBD1, 6 bases. Germline V gives CDR1 MDHEN, CDR2 SYDVKM. V lost 7 bases to trimming and J lost 4 bases, with 16 bases between them. This CDR3 contains 14 residues.

This clonotype was observed a few times. This chain links TRBV12-3 or TRBV12-4 with TRBJ1-5, with 8 bases fitting TRBD1. The CDR3 covers 17 residues. The V segment lost 7 bases and the J segment 3 bases; nucleotides outside the gene matches: 14. The CDR3: CASKPPGQASFNQPQHF. The DNA of the CDR3 is TGTGCCAGCAAACCCCCGGGACAGGCATCTTTCAATCAGCCCCAGCATTTT.

This clonotype was observed a handful of times. V gene TRBV20-1 combines with J gene TRBJ1-3; TRBD1 matches 7 bases. The CDR3 covers 15 residues. Trimming took 6 bases from V and 1 from J; bases not matched to a gene: 9. The germline V gene encodes CDR1 DFQATT and CDR2 SNEGSKA (reference sequence). DNA of the CDR3: TGCAGTGCGCTAGACAGGGCGGGATCTGGAAACACCATATATTTT. It specifies CSALDRAGSGNTIYF.

In its sample, this clonotype was seen many times. CDR3 protein: CASSQGGGGTEAFF. The CDR3 region has the DNA TGTGCCAGCAGCCAAGGAGGGGGTGGCACTGAAGCTTTCTTT. This chain links TRBV3-1 with TRBJ1-1; D is possibly TRBD1 (6 bases). Germline CDR1 is LGHDT and CDR2 is YNNKEL (reference sequence). V lost 1 base and J 4 bases, leaving 10 bases between the germline ends. This CDR3 is built from 14 residues.